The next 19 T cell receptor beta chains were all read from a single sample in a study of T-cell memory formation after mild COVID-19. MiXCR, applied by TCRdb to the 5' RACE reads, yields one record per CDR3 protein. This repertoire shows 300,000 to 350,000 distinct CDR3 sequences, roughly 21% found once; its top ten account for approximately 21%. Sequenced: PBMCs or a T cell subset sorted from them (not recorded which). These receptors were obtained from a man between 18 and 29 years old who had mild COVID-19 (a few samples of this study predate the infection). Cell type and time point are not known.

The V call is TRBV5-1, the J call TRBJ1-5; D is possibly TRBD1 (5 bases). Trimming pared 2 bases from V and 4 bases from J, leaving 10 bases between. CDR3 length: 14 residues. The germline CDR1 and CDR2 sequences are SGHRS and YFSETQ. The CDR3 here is CASSFGAGNQPQHF. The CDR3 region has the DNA TGCGCCAGCAGCTTCGGGGCAGGGAATCAGCCCCAGCATTTT.

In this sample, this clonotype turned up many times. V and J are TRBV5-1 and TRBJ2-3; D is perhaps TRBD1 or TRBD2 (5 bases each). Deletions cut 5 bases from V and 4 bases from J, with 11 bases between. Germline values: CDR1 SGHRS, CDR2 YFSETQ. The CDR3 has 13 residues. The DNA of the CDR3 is TGCGCCAGCAGGGGAGAAGGGGCAGATACGCAGTATTTT. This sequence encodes CASRGEGADTQYF.

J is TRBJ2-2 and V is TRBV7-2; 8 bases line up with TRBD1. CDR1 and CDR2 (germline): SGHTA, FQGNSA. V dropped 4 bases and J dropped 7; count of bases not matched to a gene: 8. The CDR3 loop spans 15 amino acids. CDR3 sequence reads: CASSSRQGLDGELFF. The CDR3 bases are TGTGCCAGCAGCTCGCGACAGGGGCTAGACGGGGAGCTGTTTTTT.

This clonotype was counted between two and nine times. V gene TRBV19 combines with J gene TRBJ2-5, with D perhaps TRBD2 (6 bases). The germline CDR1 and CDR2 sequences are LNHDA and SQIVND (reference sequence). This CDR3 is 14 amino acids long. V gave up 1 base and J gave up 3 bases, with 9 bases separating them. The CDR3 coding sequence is TGTGCCAGTAGTATAGGAGGCGGGGAAGAGACCCAGTACTTC. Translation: CASSIGGGEETQYF.

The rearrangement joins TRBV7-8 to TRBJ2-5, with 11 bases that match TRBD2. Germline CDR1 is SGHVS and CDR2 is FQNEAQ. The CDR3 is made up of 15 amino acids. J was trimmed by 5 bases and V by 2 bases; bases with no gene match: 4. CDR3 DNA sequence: TGTGCCAGCAGCTTAACTAGCGGGGGATATGAGACCCAGTACTTC. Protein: CASSLTSGGYETQYF. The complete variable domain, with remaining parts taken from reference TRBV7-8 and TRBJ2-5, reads GAGVSQSPRYKVAKRGQDVALRCDPISGHVSLFWYQQALGQGPEFLTYFQNEAQLDKSGLPSDRFFAERPEGSVSTLKIQRTQQEDSAVYLCASSLTSGGYETQYFGPGTRLLVL.

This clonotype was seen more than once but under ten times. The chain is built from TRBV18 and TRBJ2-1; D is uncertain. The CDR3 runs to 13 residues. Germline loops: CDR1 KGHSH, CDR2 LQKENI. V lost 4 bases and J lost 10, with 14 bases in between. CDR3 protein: CASSRNKRDEQFF. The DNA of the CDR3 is TGTGCCAGCTCACGGAACAAGCGTGACGAGCAGTTCTTC.

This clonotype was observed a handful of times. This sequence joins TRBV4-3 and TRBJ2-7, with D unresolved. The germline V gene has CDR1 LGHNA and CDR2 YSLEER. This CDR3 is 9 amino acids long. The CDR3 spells CASSQRRPV. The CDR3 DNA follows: TGCGCCAGCAGCCAGCGGCGCCCCGTC.

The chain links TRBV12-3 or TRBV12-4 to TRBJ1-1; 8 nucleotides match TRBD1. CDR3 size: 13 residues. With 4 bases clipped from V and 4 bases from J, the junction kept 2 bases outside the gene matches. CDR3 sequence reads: CASSYDRGTEAFF. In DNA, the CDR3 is TGTGCCAGCAGTTATGACAGGGGCACTGAAGCTTTCTTT.

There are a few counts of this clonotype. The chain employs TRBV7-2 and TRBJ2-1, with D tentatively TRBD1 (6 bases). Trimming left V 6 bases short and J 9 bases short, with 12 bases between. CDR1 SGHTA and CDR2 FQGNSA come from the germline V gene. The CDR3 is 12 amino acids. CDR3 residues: CASRPQGIEQFF. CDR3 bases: TGTGCCAGCAGACCACAGGGAATTGAGCAGTTCTTC.

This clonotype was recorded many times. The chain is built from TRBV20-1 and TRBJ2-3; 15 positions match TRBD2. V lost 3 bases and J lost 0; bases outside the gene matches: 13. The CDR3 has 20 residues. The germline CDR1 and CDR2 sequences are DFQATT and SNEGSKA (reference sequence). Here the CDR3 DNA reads TGCAGTGCTAGCAGTCCCGGGACTAGCGGGGGGACTTCTAGCACAGATACGCAGTATTTT. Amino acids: CSASSPGTSGGTSSTDTQYF.

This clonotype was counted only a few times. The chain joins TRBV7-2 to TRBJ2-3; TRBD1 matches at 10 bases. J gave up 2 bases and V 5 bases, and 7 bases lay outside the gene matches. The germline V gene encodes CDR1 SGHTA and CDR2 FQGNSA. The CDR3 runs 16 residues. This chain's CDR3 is CASSGRDRGHTDTQYF. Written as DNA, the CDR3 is TGTGCCAGCAGCGGCCGGGACAGGGGTCACACAGATACGCAGTATTTT.

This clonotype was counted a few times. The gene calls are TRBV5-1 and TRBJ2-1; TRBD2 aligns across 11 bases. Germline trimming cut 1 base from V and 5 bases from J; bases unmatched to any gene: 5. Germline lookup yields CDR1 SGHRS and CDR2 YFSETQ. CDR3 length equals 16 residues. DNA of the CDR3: TGCGCCAGCAGCTTGACGGCTAGCGGGGGGCACAATGAGCAGTTCTTC. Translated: CASSLTASGGHNEQFF.

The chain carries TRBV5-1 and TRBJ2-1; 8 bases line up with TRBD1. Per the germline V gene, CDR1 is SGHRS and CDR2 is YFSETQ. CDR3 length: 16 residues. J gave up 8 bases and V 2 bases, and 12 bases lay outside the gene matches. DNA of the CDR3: TGCGCCAGCAGCTTAGGGACAGGCGTTAAGGGCGATGAGCAGTTCTTC. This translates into CASSLGTGVKGDEQFF.

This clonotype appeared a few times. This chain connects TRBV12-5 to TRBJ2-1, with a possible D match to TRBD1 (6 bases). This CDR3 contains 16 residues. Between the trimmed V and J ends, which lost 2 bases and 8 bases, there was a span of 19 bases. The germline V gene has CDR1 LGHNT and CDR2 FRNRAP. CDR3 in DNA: TGTGCTAGTGGTTTGTCCCCAGGGGCAAGAGGCGATGAGCAGTTCTTC. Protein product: CASGLSPGARGDEQFF.

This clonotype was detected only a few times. This chain's CDR3 is CASSYTDGSTEAFF. The CDR3 bases are TGTGCCAGCAGTTACACGGATGGGAGCACTGAAGCTTTCTTT. V usage is TRBV6-5 and J usage is TRBJ1-1; D gene ambiguous. Trimming shortened V by 2 bases and J by 4 bases, and 11 bases separated the two germline ends. This CDR3 has 14 amino acids. Looked up from germline, CDR1 is MNHEY and CDR2 is SVGAGI.

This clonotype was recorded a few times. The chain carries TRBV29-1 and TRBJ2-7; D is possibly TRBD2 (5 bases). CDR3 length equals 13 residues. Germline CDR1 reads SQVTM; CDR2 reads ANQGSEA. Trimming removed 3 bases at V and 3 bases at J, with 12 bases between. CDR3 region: CSVEDVGSYEQYF. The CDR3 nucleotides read TGCAGCGTTGAGGACGTGGGGAGCTACGAGCAGTACTTC.

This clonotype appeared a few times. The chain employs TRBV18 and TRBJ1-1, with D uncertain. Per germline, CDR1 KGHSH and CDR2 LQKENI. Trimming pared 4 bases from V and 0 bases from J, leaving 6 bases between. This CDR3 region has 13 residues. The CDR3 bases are TGTGCCAGCTCACAGAATTTGAACACTGAAGCTTTCTTT. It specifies CASSQNLNTEAFF.

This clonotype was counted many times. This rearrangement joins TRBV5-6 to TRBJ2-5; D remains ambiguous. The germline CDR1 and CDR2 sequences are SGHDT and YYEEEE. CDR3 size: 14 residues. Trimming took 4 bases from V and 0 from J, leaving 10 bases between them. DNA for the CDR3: TGTGCCAGCAGCCCGGGCAGATACCAAGAGACCCAGTACTTC. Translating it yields CASSPGRYQETQYF.

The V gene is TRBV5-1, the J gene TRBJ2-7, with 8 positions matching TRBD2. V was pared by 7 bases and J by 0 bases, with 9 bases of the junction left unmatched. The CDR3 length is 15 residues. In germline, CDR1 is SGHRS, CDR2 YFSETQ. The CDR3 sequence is CASRRGGPNSYEQYF. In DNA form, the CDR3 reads TGCGCCAGCCGACGGGGGGGCCCAAACTCCTACGAGCAGTACTTC.